The sequence of this TCR beta chain was determined in a study of OX40 agonist ivuxolimab in advanced cancers. Overall study context: The patients' treatment was ivuxolimab, an agonistic anti-OX40 (CD134) antibody.

Trimming took 5 bases from V and 1 from J; bases not matched to a gene: 2. Germline V CDR1 and CDR2: MNHNY, SVGAGI (reference sequence). The length of the CDR3 is 13 residues. The method was immunoSEQ multiplex PCR; TCRdb's version includes in-frame clones alone and lacks a portion of them. Of 20,000 to 25,000 clones listed, about nine tenths are singletons. As to this clone: What it recognizes is unknown.

Study outcomes and limitations: Among some nonresponders, normalized T-cell clonal expansion was also low.

The sequenced sample was CD4+ or CD8+ T cells sorted from blood, obtained in a trial of the OX40 agonist ivuxolimab. The chain combines TRBV6-6 with TRBJ2-7; 7 bases fit TRBD2. The sequence was collected from an adult with an advanced solid tumor such as melanoma, head and neck, liver or kidney cancer. The CDR3 region has the DNA TGTGCCAGCAGTCCGGGGGGTTCCTACGAGCAGTACTTC. Protein sequence: CASSPGGSYEQYF.